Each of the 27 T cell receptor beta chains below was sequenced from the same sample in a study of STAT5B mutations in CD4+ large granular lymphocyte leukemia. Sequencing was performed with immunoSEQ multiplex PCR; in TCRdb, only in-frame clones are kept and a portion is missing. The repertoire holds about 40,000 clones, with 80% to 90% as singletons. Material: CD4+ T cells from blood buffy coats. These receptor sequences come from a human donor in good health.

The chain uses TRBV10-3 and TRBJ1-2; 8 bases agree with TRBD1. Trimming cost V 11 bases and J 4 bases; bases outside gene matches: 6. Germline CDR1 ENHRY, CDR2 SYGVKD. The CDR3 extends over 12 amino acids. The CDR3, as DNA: TGTGCCGCCAAGGACAGGGTCTATGGCTACACCTTC. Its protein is CAAKDRVYGYTF.

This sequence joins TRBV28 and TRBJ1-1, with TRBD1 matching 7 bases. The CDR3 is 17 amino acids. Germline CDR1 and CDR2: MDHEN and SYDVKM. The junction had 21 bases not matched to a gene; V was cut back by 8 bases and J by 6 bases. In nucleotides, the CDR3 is TGTGCCAGCCGCATCAATTTGGGTAGGGAAGGGGGCTCTGAAGCTTTCTTT. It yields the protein CASRINLGREGGSEAFF.

CDR3 coding DNA: TGTGCCAGCAGCTCGGCGGGGCTTTGGGATGAGCAGTTCTTC. Encoded protein: CASSSAGLWDEQFF. The chain uses TRBV11-2 and TRBJ2-1; D perhaps matches TRBD2 (6 bases). The CDR3 totals 14 residues. Germline V gene data show CDR1 as SGHAT and CDR2 as FQNNGV. Trimming pared 4 bases from V and 8 bases from J, leaving 15 bases between.

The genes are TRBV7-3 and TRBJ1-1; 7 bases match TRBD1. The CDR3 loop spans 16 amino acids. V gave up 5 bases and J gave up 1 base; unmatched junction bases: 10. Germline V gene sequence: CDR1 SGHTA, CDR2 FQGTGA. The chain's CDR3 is CASSPVGGMGNTEAFF. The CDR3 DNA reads TGTGCCAGCAGCCCGGTAGGGGGCATGGGGAACACTGAAGCTTTCTTT.

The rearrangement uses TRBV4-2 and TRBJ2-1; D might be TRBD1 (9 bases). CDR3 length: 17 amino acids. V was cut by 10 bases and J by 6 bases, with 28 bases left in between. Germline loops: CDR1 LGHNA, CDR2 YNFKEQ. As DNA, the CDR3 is TGTGCCACCGGGACAGGGACTTGGGGACTAGTACCCAATGAGCAGTTCTTC. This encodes CATGTGTWGLVPNEQFF.

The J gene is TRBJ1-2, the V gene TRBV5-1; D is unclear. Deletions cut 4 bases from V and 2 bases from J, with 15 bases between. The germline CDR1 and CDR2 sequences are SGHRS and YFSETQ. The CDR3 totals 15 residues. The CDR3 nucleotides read TGCGCCAGCAGCCCGACGGGTCAGGAAAACTATGGCTACACCTTC. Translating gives CASSPTGQENYGYTF.

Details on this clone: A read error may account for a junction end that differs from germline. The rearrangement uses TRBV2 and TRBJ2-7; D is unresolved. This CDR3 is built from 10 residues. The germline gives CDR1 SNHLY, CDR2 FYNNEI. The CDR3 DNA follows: TGTGCCAGCAGTGAAGAAACGTCCGTCTTC. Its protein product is CASSEETSVF.

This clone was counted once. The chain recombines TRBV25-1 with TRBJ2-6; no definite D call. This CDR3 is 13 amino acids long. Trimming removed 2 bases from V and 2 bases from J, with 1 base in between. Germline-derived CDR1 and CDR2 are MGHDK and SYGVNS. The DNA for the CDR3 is TGTGCCAGCAGTGAAACTGGGGCCAACGTCCTGACTTTC. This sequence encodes CASSETGANVLTF.

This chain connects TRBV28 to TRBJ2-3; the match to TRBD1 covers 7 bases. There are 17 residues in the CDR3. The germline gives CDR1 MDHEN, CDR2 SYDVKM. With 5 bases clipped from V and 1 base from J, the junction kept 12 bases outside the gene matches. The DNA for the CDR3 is TGTGCCAGCAGTCATCGGACAGGCCGAACCGGCACAGATACGCAGTATTTT. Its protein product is CASSHRTGRTGTDTQYF.

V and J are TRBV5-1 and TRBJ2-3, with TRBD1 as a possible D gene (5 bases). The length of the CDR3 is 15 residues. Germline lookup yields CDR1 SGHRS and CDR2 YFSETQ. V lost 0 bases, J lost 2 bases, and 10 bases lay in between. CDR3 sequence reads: CASSLDGRVTDTQYF. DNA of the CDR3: TGCGCCAGCAGCTTGGATGGCAGGGTCACAGATACGCAGTATTTT.

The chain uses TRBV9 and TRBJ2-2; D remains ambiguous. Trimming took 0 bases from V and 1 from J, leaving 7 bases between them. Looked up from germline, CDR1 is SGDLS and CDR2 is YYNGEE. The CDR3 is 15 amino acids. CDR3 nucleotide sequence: TGTGCCAGCAGCGTAGCACCAGGGAACACCGGGGAGCTGTTTTTT. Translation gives CASSVAPGNTGELFF.

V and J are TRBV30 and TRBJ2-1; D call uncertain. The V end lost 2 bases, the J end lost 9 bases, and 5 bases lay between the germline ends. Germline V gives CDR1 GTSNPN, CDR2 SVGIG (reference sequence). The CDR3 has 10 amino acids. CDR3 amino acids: CAWSTGEQFF. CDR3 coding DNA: TGTGCCTGGAGTACCGGTGAGCAGTTCTTC.

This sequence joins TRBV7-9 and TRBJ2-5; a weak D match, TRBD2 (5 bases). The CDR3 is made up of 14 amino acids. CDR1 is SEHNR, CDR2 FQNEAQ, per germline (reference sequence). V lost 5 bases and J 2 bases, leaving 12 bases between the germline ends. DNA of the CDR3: TGTGCCAGCAGCCTCGCCGGGAATCAAGAGACCCAGTACTTC. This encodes CASSLAGNQETQYF.

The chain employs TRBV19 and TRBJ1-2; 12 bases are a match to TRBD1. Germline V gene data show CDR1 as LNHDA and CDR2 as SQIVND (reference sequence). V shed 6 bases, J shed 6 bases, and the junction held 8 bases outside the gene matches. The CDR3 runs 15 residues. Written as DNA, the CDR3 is TGTGCCAGTAGAATTCCCGGGACAGGGGGCGATGGCTACACCTTC. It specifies CASRIPGTGGDGYTF.

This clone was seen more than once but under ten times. The CDR3 sequence is CAIMATSGLAVGTDTQYF. CDR3 sequence (DNA): TGTGCCATAATGGCCACCTCCGGACTAGCGGTTGGCACAGATACGCAGTATTTT. This sequence joins TRBV10-3 and TRBJ2-3; 10 nucleotides agree with TRBD2. The length of the CDR3 is 18 residues. From germline, CDR1 is ENHRY and CDR2 SYGVKD. With 9 bases clipped from V and 1 base from J, the junction kept 16 bases outside the gene matches.

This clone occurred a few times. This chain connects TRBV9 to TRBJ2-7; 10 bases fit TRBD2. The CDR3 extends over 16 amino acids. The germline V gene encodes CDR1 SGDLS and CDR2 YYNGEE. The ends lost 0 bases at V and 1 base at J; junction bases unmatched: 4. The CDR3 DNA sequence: TGTGCCAGCAGCGTAGGAGTAGCGGGGGGTTCCTACGAGCAGTACTTC. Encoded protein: CASSVGVAGGSYEQYF.

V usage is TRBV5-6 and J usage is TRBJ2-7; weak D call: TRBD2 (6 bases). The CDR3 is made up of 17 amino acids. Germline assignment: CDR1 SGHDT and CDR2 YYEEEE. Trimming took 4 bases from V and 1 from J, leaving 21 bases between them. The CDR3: CASSPDWDSGLSYEQYF. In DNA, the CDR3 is TGTGCCAGCAGCCCCGATTGGGATAGCGGCCTTTCCTACGAGCAGTACTTC.

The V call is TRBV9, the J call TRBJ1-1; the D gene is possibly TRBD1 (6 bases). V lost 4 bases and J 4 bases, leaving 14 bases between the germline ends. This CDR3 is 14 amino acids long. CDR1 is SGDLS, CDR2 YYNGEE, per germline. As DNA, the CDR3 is TGTGCCAGCAGCCAGGGGATTTGGAGCACTGAAGCTTTCTTT. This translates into CASSQGIWSTEAFF.

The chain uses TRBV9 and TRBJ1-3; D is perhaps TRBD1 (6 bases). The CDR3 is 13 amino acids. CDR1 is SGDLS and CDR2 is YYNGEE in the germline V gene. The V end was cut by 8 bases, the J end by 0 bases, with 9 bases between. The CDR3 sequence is CASGGLSGNTIYF. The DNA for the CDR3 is TGTGCCAGTGGGGGCCTCTCTGGAAACACCATATATTTT.

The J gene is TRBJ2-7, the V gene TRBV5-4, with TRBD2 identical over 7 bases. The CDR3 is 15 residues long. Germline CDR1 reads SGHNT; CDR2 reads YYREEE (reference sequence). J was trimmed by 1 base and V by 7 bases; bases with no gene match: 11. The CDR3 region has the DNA TGTGCCAGCGGACTGCCGGGACTAACTTCCTACGAGCAGTACTTC. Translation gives CASGLPGLTSYEQYF. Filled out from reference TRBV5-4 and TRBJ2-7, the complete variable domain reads ETGVTQSPTHLIKTRGQQVTLRCSSQSGHNTVSWYQQALGQGPQFIFQYYREEENGRGNFPPRFSGLQFPNYSSELNVNALELDDSALYLCASGLPGLTSYEQYFGPGTRLTVT.

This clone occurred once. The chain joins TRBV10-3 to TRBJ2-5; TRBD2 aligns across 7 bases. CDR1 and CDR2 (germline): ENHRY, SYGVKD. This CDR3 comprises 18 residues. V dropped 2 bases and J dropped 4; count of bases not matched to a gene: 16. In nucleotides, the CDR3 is TGTGCCATCAGTGAGCGGGAGACTAGATCGTCGGGGGGAGAGACCCAGTACTTC. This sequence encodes CAISERETRSSGGETQYF.

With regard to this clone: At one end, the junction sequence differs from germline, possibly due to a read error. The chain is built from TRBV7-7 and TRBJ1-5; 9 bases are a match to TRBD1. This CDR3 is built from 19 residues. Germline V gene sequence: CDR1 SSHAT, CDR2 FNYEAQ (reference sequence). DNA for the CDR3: TGTGCTAGCAGCTTATGGTCGGGGGAGGACAGGGGACGGAATCAGCCCCAGCATTTT. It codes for CASSLWSGEDRGRNQPQHF.

CDR3 amino acids: CASSQRLAGGLYEQYF. CDR3 coding DNA: TGTGCCAGCAGCCAGCGCCTAGCGGGAGGGCTCTACGAGCAGTACTTC. The genes are TRBV7-9 and TRBJ2-7, with 12 bases identical to TRBD2. Per the germline V gene, CDR1 is SEHNR and CDR2 is FQNEAQ (reference sequence). V shed 5 bases and J 3 bases; nucleotides not matched to a gene: 8. The CDR3 covers 16 residues.

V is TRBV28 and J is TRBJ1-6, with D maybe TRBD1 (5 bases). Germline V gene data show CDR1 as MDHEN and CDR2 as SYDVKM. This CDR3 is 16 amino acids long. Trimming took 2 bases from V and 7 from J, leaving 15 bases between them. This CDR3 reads CASSLSGQGRNSPLHF. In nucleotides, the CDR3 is TGTGCCAGCAGTTTAAGTGGCCAGGGACGGAATTCACCCCTCCACTTT. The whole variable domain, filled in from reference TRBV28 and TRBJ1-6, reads DVKVTQSSRYLVKRTGEKVFLECVQDMDHENMFWYRQDPGLGLRLIYFSYDVKMKEKGDIPEGYSVSREKKERFSLILESASTNQTSMYLCASSLSGQGRNSPLHFGNGTRLTVT.

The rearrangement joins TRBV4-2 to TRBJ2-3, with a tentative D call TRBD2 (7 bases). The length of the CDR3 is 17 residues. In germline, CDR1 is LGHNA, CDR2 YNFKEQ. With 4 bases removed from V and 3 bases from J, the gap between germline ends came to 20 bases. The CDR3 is CASSRGGAGEGTDTQYF. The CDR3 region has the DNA TGTGCCAGCAGCCGGGGGGGGGCAGGGGAAGGGACAGATACGCAGTATTTT.

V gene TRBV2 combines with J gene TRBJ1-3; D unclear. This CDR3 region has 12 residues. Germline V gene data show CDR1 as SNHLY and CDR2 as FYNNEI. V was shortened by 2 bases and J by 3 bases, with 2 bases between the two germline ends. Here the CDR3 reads CASSENGNTIYF. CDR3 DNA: TGTGCCAGCAGTGAAAATGGAAACACCATATATTTT. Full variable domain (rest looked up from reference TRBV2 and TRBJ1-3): EPEVTQTPSHQVTQMGQEVILRCVPISNHLYFYWYRQILGQKVEFLVSFYNNEISEKSEIFDDQFSVERPDGSNFTLKIRSTKLEDSAMYFCASSENGNTIYFGEGSWLTVV.

The CDR3 loop reads CASSSGDRVLGYTF. CDR3 nucleotides: TGTGCCAGCAGCTCCGGGGACAGGGTATTAGGCTACACCTTC. The rearrangement joins TRBV14 to TRBJ1-2; 9 nucleotides match TRBD1. CDR1 and CDR2 from the germline V gene are SGHDN and FVKESK. Losses at the gene ends were 5 bases for V and 8 bases for J; bases not matched to a gene: 9. The CDR3 contains 14 residues.